This T cell receptor beta chain was found in a study of blood T cell repertoires in COVID-19 (dated by TCRdb to 2020 to 2021). Study-level background: The collaborator samples originated in the United States, Italy and Spain and spanned the acute and convalescent phases of COVID-19. The prospective study material was composed of cDNA or gDNA derived from T cells, B-cell-depleted T cells, or PBMCs. Subjects who had been exposed to COVID-19, were actively infected with it, or had recovered from it provided the deeply sampled blood TCRbeta repertoires that made up the dataset. The repertoires were released in a freely available public database meant as a resource for research on the immune response to SARS-CoV-2. Samples were obtained from the ongoing ImmuneRACE study (first 160 participants) and from over 1,000 subjects provided by 6 global collaborators. The sample metadata nearly always contained a de-identified subject ID, COVID-19 status, age in years and sex. HLA class I and class II types, where available, came from metadata supplied by the sample provider rather than from assay-based typing. On the study overall, not on this receptor specifically: The amount of clinical and demographic metadata varied by source and participant and was provided uncurated.

V loses 1 base of germline sequence and J loses 2 bases, and the interval between the two ends is 12 bases. The germline V gene yields SGHNT for CDR1 and YENEEA for CDR2. The CDR3 runs 15 amino acids, cysteine and phenylalanine included. The only DNA kept is the CDR3, 45 bases in frame from the first base. At one collaborating source in Seattle, patients were enrolled during active infection and were followed longitudinally through the course of disease. The collaborating institutions used their own protocols to collect whole blood in K2EDTA tubes. Collaborator samples were shipped for TCRbeta analysis as frozen whole blood, isolated PBMCs, or DNA extracted from either sample type. Regarding this clone: Its antigen remains unidentified. No quality values exist for individual bases; no much larger clone is one base distant.

The immunoSEQ Assay, a bias-controlled multiplex PCR, was used to amplify TCRbeta CDR3 regions from genomic DNA. The authors processed their data as follows. Within the assay, amplification of reference gene primers was used to estimate how many nucleated cells each sample contained. To quantify the absolute abundance of each unique TCRbeta CDR3 rearrangement, sequence reads were collapsed and filtered. For each sample, productive Simpson clonality was calculated as the square root of Simpson's diversity index across productive rearrangements. The clones in this table, taken by TCRdb from immuneACCESS, are in-frame only. Not every clone is retained; where verified, under half of the shortfall comes from an unresolved V gene, and the cause of the rest is unknown. For V, J and clone size, that table is used; D and trimming come from the DNA. The sample profile shows 350,000 to 500,000 clones; about 87% of them were found once. More than 0.7% of the sample is held by the ten biggest clonotypes.

This TCR derives from a man aged 18 to 29 with COVID-19, enrolled during active disease. The V and J segments used are TRBV11-3 and TRBJ2-7; TRBD1 is a weak D gene call, 7 bases matching. The sequencing input was peripheral blood. For the CDR3, the sequence is CASSLGQGGPYEQYF. The DNA is TGTGCCAGCAGCTTAGGACAGGGAGGTCCCTACGAGCAGTACTTC. With the portions outside the CDR3 filled from the reference TRBV11-3 and TRBJ2-7 genes, the complete variable region becomes EAGVVQSPRYKIIEKKQPVAFWCNPISGHNTLYWYLQNLGQGPELLIRYENEEAVDDSQLPKDRFSAERLKGVDSTLKIQPAELGDSAVYLCASSLGQGGPYEQYFGPGTRLTVT.